What follows are 27 T cell receptor beta chains derived from one specimen sequenced in a study of shared clonotypes between healthy human individuals. The table came from immunoSEQ multiplex PCR; TCRdb's copy has only in-frame clones and leaves some out. The sample has 2 million to 2.5 million clones; 85% to 95% are singletons. Naive-designated CD8 cells lacked CD45RO, were positively enriched for CCR7, and omitted terminally differentiated effector memory CD45RA+ cells. Material: naive CD8+ T cells from PBMCs. Source of these receptors: a man between 18 and 29 years old in good health. Some clones in this sample may be carry-over from other donors' samples.

This clone was recorded once. Other DNA sequences in this specimen translate into the identical CDR3. J is TRBJ2-7 and V is TRBV27; D call uncertain. The germline gives CDR1 MNHEY, CDR2 SMNVEV (reference sequence). Trimming removed 5 bases at V and 2 bases at J, with 10 bases between. The CDR3 has 13 residues. Here the CDR3 DNA reads TGTGCCAGCAGTCCCTTCCCCACCTACGAGCAGTACTTC. It yields the protein CASSPFPTYEQYF.

This sequence joins TRBV6-1 and TRBJ2-1; no clear D gene. V dropped 6 bases and J dropped 4 bases, with 7 bases sitting between them. Germline V gene sequence: CDR1 MNHNS, CDR2 SASEGT. The CDR3 runs to 12 residues. Here the CDR3 reads CASSPRYNEQFF. The CDR3 nucleotides read TGTGCCAGCAGCCCCAGGTACAATGAGCAGTTCTTC.

This sequence joins TRBV19 and TRBJ2-2; 8 nucleotides align to TRBD1. This CDR3 has 15 residues. V gave up 3 bases and J gave up 1 base; unmatched junction bases: 1. Per the germline V gene, CDR1 is LNHDA and CDR2 is SQIVND (reference sequence). The CDR3 DNA is TGTGCCAGTAGTATGGACAGGGAGAACACCGGGGAGCTGTTTTTT. It is translated as CASSMDRENTGELFF.

To note about this clone: The sample holds other DNA sequences that translate to the same CDR3. The chain joins TRBV27 to TRBJ1-2, with 9 bases aligning to TRBD1. The CDR3 spans 15 residues. J lost 1 base, V lost 3 bases, and 3 bases had no gene match. Per the germline V gene, CDR1 is MNHEY and CDR2 is SMNVEV (reference sequence). CDR3 sequence (DNA): TGTGCCAGCAGTTTCGGACAGGGGATTAACTATGGCTACACCTTC. Encoded protein: CASSFGQGINYGYTF.

The chain employs TRBV11-3 and TRBJ2-7, with D unclear. This CDR3 is built from 13 residues. V lost 3 bases, J lost 2 bases, and 8 bases lay in between. The V gene's germline CDR1 is SGHNT and CDR2 YENEEA. The DNA for the CDR3 is TGTGCCAGCAGCTTTACGTCCACCTACGAGCAGTACTTC. Translation gives CASSFTSTYEQYF.

On this clone: Other DNA sequences from this sample encode an identical CDR3 as well. The V call is TRBV10-3, the J call TRBJ1-1; D perhaps matches TRBD1 (5 bases). Trimming took off 6 bases at V and 2 bases at J, with 10 bases between the two ends. The V gene's germline CDR1 is ENHRY and CDR2 SYGVKD. The CDR3 has 13 amino acids. Here the CDR3 reads CAIRSDRNTEAFF. CDR3 nucleotides: TGTGCCATCAGATCCGACAGAAACACTGAAGCTTTCTTT.

The chain uses TRBV4-1 and TRBJ1-5, with D hard to call. Germline V gives CDR1 MGHRA, CDR2 YSYEKL. Trimming took 0 bases from V and 0 from J, leaving 9 bases between them. The CDR3 contains 16 residues. CDR3 DNA: TGCGCCAGCAGCCAAGAGAGGCCAGGTAGCAATCAGCCCCAGCATTTT. The encoded protein is CASSQERPGSNQPQHF.

The gene calls are TRBV6-5 and TRBJ1-3; perhaps TRBD1 as D (6 bases). Germline lookup yields CDR1 MNHEY and CDR2 SVGAGI. CDR3 length: 15 residues. Trimming shortened V by 6 bases and J by 2 bases, and 14 bases separated the two germline ends. This CDR3 reads CASSPGQSAGNTIYF. For the CDR3, the DNA is TGTGCCAGCAGCCCCGGACAGTCAGCTGGAAACACCATATATTTT.

This chain joins TRBV5-5 and TRBJ2-7; D not certain. Trimming removed 0 bases from V and 2 bases from J, with 6 bases in between. The CDR3 runs 13 residues. Per the germline V gene, CDR1 is SGHKS and CDR2 is YYEKEE (reference sequence). CDR3 protein: CASSLGSPYEQYF. In DNA, the CDR3 is TGTGCCAGCAGCTTGGGGAGTCCCTACGAGCAGTACTTC.

Regarding this clone: This sample includes further DNA sequences coding for the same CDR3. The J gene is TRBJ2-7, the V gene TRBV28, with TRBD2 matching over 8 bases. Germline-derived CDR1 and CDR2 are MDHEN and SYDVKM. This CDR3 contains 15 residues. Trimming at V came to 2 bases and at J to 2 bases, leaving 5 bases not matched to a gene. The chain's CDR3 is CASSLTAGGAYEQYF. In DNA, the CDR3 is TGTGCCAGCAGTTTAACGGCGGGAGGTGCCTACGAGCAGTACTTC.

This rearrangement joins TRBV27 to TRBJ2-7, with D tentatively TRBD2 (6 bases). The CDR3 consists of 14 residues. Germline CDR1 MNHEY, CDR2 SMNVEV (reference sequence). Trimming took off 0 bases at V and 7 bases at J, with 13 bases between the two ends. The CDR3 DNA is TGTGCCAGCAGTTTATCTGGGGACTCCAGGGAGCAGTACTTC. Protein product: CASSLSGDSREQYF.

This rearrangement joins TRBV10-3 to TRBJ1-2; weak D call: TRBD1 (6 bases). Germline loops: CDR1 ENHRY, CDR2 SYGVKD. Trimming took 11 bases from V and 3 from J, leaving 22 bases between them. The CDR3 is made up of 15 amino acids. CDR3 in DNA: TGTGCCGCTAACTCCGGGGGGGGCGCTCACTATGGCTACACCTTC. Protein sequence: CAANSGGGAHYGYTF.

The rearrangement joins TRBV11-2 to TRBJ1-4, with D maybe TRBD1 (5 bases). Germline lookup yields CDR1 SGHAT and CDR2 FQNNGV. The CDR3 spans 13 residues. Trimming pared 5 bases from V and 8 bases from J, leaving 12 bases between. The CDR3 DNA follows: TGTGCCAGCAGCGCGAGGGGTGGAGAAAAACTGTTTTTT. Translated: CASSARGGEKLFF. Full variable domain (missing parts from reference TRBV11-2 and TRBJ1-4): EAGVAQSPRYKIIEKRQSVAFWCNPISGHATLYWYQQILGQGPKLLIQFQNNGVVDDSQLPKDRFSAERLKGVDSTLKIQPAKLEDSAVYLCASSARGGEKLFFGSGTQLSVL.

The chain combines TRBV7-2 with TRBJ2-7; D is possibly TRBD1 (6 bases). CDR1 is SGHTA and CDR2 is FQGNSA in the germline V gene. The CDR3 runs 15 residues. Trimming took 0 bases from V and 5 from J, leaving 14 bases between them. The CDR3 loop reads CASSLAGWAGDEQYF. The CDR3 region has the DNA TGTGCCAGCAGCTTAGCCGGTTGGGCAGGGGACGAGCAGTACTTC.

CDR3 coding DNA: TGTGCCAGCAGCATTGGACTAGCGGCCTACAATGAGCAGTTCTTC. Amino acids: CASSIGLAAYNEQFF. V and J are TRBV27 and TRBJ2-1, with 10 positions matching TRBD2. Germline V gene lookup returns CDR1 MNHEY and CDR2 SMNVEV (reference sequence). The CDR3 is made up of 15 amino acids. With V trimmed by 6 bases and J by 2 bases, 4 bases remained unmatched.

This clone was detected once. This same CDR3 is encoded by further DNA sequences in the sample. The rearrangement links TRBV29-1 to TRBJ2-1, with TRBD2 matching 15 bases. Per the germline V gene, CDR1 is SQVTM and CDR2 is ANQGSEA. The V and J ends lost 3 bases and 0 bases, in that order; junction bases with no gene match: 0. The CDR3 length is 16 residues. CDR3 sequence reads: CSVEGLAGGSYNEQFF. The CDR3 nucleotides are TGCAGCGTTGAGGGACTAGCGGGGGGCTCCTACAATGAGCAGTTCTTC.

The count of this clone is one. The chain carries TRBV25-1 and TRBJ1-2; no clear D. From germline, CDR1 is MGHDK and CDR2 SYGVNS. The CDR3 is 12 amino acids. Trimming took off 0 bases at V and 11 bases at J, with 10 bases between the two ends. The DNA of the CDR3 is TGTGCCAGCAGTGAATATAAAGGGCCGTACACCTTC. Its protein is CASSEYKGPYTF.

J is TRBJ1-1 and V is TRBV19; D possibly corresponds to TRBD1 (5 bases). CDR3 length equals 14 residues. Germline V lookup: CDR1 LNHDA, CDR2 SQIVND (reference sequence). Deletions cut 6 bases from V and 1 base from J, with 12 bases between. CDR3 sequence: CASSSGRTNTEAFF. As DNA, the CDR3 is TGTGCCAGTAGCTCGGGACGGACGAACACTGAAGCTTTCTTT.

The chain carries TRBV4-2 and TRBJ1-5; TRBD1 agrees at 7 bases. The ends lost 3 bases at V and 3 bases at J; junction bases unmatched: 5. The CDR3 covers 15 residues. The germline V gene encodes CDR1 LGHNA and CDR2 YNFKEQ. CDR3 sequence: CASSQIDRDNQPQHF. The CDR3 coding sequence is TGTGCCAGCAGCCAGATCGACAGGGACAATCAGCCCCAGCATTTT.

This chain uses TRBV30 with TRBJ2-7, with TRBD2 identical over 7 bases. The CDR3 sequence is 13 residues long. CDR1 and CDR2 from the germline V gene are GTSNPN and SVGIG (reference sequence). With 4 bases clipped from V and 0 bases from J, the junction kept 3 bases outside the gene matches. The DNA of the CDR3 is TGTGCCTGGATGACTAGCTCCTCCTACGAGCAGTACTTC. This sequence encodes CAWMTSSSYEQYF.

The chain employs TRBV5-1 and TRBJ2-7; TRBD2 aligns across 7 bases. Trimming removed 2 bases from V and 2 bases from J; junction bases left unmatched: 10. Germline V gives CDR1 SGHRS, CDR2 YFSETQ. The CDR3 is 16 amino acids. The CDR3 DNA reads TGCGCCAGCAGCTTTGAACTTCCGGGAGGCCCCTACGAGCAGTACTTC. This sequence encodes CASSFELPGGPYEQYF. Based on the CDR3 plus reference TRBV5-1 and TRBJ2-7, the full variable domain is KAGVTQTPRYLIKTRGQQVTLSCSPISGHRSVSWYQQTPGQGLQFLFEYFSETQRNKGNFPGRFSGRQFSNSRSEMNVSTLELGDSALYLCASSFELPGGPYEQYFGPGTRLTVT.

The chain links TRBV28 to TRBJ2-1; D is unclear. Per the germline V gene, CDR1 is MDHEN and CDR2 is SYDVKM. This CDR3 is built from 15 residues. V was pared by 2 bases and J by 2 bases, with 10 bases between. CDR3 protein: CASSLAGFAYNEQFF. In DNA form, the CDR3 reads TGTGCCAGCAGTTTAGCAGGTTTCGCCTACAATGAGCAGTTCTTC.

The chain carries TRBV30 and TRBJ1-2; D uncertain. Deletions cut 4 bases from V and 6 bases from J, with 12 bases between. The CDR3 totals 12 residues. Germline V lookup: CDR1 GTSNPN, CDR2 SVGIG (reference sequence). CDR3 bases: TGTGCCTGGATGACACCTTGGGATGGCTACACCTTC. The encoded protein is CAWMTPWDGYTF.

This clone has a single count. The chain employs TRBV27 and TRBJ2-2; no firm D call. The germline V gene encodes CDR1 MNHEY and CDR2 SMNVEV (reference sequence). Trimming removed 3 bases from V and 5 bases from J, with 10 bases in between. The length of the CDR3 is 14 residues. The CDR3 reads CASSLDPPTGELFF. CDR3 nucleotide sequence: TGTGCCAGCAGTTTGGACCCACCGACCGGGGAGCTGTTTTTT.

This chain links TRBV19 with TRBJ2-7; TRBD2 matches at 12 bases. CDR3 length: 15 residues. The germline V gene encodes CDR1 LNHDA and CDR2 SQIVND (reference sequence). The trim removed 6 bases at V and 1 base at J, leaving 4 bases unmatched. This CDR3 is CASSPLAGGSYEQYF. The CDR3 DNA sequence: TGTGCCAGTAGCCCACTAGCGGGAGGATCCTACGAGCAGTACTTC.

The rearrangement joins TRBV5-6 to TRBJ2-1, with a possible D match to TRBD1 (6 bases). Germline-derived CDR1 and CDR2 are SGHDT and YYEEEE. The CDR3 totals 14 residues. V lost 10 bases and J 8 bases, leaving 22 bases between the germline ends. In DNA, the CDR3 is TGTGCCTCCAGCTTGTCATGGGGGCTTGATGAGCAGTTCTTC. This encodes CASSLSWGLDEQFF.

The V and J genes are TRBV6-5 and TRBJ2-1, with D hard to call. Trimming cost V 7 bases and J 8 bases, with 15 bases left between them. CDR1 is MNHEY and CDR2 is SVGAGI in the germline V gene. The CDR3 totals 13 residues. CDR3: CASTPPGRDEQFF. The CDR3 DNA reads TGTGCCAGCACCCCACCCGGTAGAGATGAGCAGTTCTTC.